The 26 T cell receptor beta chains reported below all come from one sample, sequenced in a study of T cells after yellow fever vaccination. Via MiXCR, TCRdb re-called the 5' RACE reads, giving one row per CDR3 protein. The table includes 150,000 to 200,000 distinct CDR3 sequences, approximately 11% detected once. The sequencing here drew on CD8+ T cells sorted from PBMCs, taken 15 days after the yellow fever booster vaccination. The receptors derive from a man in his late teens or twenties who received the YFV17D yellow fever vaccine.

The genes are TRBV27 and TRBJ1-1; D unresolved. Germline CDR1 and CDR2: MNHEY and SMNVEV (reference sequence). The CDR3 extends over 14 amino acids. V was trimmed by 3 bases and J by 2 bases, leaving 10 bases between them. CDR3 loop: CASSFFPRNTEAFF. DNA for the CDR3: TGTGCCAGCAGTTTTTTCCCCCGAAACACTGAAGCTTTCTTT.

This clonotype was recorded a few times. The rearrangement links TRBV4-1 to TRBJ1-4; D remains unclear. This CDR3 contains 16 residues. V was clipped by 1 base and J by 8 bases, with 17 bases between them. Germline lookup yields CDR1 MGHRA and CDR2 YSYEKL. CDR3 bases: TGCGCCAGCAGCCAAGGAGGTATCGGACCGTCCGAAAAACTGTTTTTT. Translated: CASSQGGIGPSEKLFF.

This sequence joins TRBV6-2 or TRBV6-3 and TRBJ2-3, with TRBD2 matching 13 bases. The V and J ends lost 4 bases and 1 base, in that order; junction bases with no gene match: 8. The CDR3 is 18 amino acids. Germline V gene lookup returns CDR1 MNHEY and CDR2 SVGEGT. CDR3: CASSSLRLAGGRTDTQYF. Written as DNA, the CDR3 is TGTGCCAGCAGTTCTCTTCGACTAGCGGGGGGCCGCACAGATACGCAGTATTTT.

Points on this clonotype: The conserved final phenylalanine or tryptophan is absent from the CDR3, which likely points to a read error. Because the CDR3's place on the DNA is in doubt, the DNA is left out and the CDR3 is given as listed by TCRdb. The CDR3 loop is CASSSGTS. J is TRBJ2-3 and V is TRBV6-6; the table calls TRBD1, which could not be checked here. Germline V CDR1 and CDR2: MNHNY, SVGAGI (reference sequence). 8 amino acids form the CDR3, both terminal residues included.

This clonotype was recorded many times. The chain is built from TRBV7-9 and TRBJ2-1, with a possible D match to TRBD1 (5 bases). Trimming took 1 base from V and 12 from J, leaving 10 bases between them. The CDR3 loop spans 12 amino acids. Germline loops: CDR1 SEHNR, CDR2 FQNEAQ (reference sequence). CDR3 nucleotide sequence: TGTGCCAGCAGCTTAGATCCAGGGCCGCAGTTCTTC. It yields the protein CASSLDPGPQFF.

CDR3 nucleotide sequence: TGTGCCACCCGAGCCCGGGACTACCAAGAGACCCAGTACTTC. This gives the protein CATRARDYQETQYF. V gene TRBV6-5 combines with J gene TRBJ2-5, with a weak D call TRBD2 (6 bases). The V gene lost 10 bases and the J gene lost 0 bases, with 15 bases spanning the gap. CDR1 and CDR2 (germline): MNHEY, SVGAGI. The CDR3 loop spans 14 amino acids.

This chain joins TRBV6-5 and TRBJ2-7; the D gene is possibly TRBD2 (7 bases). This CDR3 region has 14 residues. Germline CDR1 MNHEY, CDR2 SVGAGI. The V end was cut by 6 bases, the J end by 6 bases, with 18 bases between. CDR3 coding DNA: TGTGCCAGCAGCCTAGGGGGGGGTGGCTCCGAGCAGTACTTC. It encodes CASSLGGGGSEQYF.

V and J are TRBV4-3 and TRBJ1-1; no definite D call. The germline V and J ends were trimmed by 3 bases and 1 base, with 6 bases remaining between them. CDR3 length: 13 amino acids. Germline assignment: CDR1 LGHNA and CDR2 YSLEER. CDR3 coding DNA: TGCGCCAGCAGCCATACACGGAACACTGAAGCTTTCTTT. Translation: CASSHTRNTEAFF.

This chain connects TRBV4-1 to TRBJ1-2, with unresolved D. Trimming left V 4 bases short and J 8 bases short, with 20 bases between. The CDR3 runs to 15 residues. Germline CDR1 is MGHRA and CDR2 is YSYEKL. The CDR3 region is CASSPRRGDRLGYTF. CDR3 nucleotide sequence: TGCGCCAGCAGCCCCCGACGCGGTGACCGTCTGGGCTACACCTTC.

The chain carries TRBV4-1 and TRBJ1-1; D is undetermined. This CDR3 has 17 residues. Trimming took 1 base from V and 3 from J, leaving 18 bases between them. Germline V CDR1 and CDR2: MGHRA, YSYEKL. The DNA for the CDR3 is TGCGCCAGCAGCCAAGTTACGATAGGGTTGGTGGACACTGAAGCTTTCTTT. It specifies CASSQVTIGLVDTEAFF.

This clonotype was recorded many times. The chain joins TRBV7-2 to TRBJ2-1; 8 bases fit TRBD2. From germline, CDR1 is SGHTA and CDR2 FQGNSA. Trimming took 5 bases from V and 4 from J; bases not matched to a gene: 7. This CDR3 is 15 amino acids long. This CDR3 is CASSPAGGLYNEQFF. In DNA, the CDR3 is TGTGCCAGCAGCCCTGCGGGGGGACTTTACAATGAGCAGTTCTTC.

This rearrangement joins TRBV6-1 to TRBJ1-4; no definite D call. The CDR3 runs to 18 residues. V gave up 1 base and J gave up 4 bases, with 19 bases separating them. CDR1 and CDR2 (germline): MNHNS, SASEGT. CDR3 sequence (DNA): TGTGCCAGCAGTGAAGGTGGACCTTACGAATGGGGTAATGAAAAACTGTTTTTT. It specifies CASSEGGPYEWGNEKLFF.

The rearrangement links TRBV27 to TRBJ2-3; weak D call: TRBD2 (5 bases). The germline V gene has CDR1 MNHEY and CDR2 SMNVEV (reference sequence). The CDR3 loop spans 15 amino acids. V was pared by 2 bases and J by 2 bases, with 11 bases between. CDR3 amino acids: CASSLVGLPTDTQYF. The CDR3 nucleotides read TGTGCCAGCAGTTTAGTAGGACTTCCCACAGATACGCAGTATTTT.

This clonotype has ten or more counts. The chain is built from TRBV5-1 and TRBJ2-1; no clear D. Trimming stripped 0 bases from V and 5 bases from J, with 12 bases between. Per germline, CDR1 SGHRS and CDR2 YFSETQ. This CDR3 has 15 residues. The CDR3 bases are TGCGCCAGCAGCTTGGCCGTGTTGGGCAACAATGAGCAGTTCTTC. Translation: CASSLAVLGNNEQFF.

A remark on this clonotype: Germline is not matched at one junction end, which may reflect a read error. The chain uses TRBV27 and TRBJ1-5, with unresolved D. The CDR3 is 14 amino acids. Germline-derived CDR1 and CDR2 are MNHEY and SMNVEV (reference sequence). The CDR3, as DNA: TGTGCCATCAGTTTTAAGGTTGGAGATCAGCCCCAGCATTTT. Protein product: CAISFKVGDQPQHF.

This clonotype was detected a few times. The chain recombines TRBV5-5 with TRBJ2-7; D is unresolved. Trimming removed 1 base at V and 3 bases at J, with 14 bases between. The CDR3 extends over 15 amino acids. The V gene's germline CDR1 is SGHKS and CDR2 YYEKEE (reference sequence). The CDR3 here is CASSLSPAIVYEQYV. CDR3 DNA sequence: TGTGCCAGCAGCTTGTCTCCAGCCATCGTCTACGAGCAGTACGTC.

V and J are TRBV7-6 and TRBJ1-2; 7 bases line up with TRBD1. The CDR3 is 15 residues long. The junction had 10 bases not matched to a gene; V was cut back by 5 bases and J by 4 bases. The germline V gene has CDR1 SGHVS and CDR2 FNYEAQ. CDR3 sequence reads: CASSPTDRVSYGYTF. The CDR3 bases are TGTGCCAGCAGCCCGACCGACAGGGTTAGCTATGGCTACACCTTC.

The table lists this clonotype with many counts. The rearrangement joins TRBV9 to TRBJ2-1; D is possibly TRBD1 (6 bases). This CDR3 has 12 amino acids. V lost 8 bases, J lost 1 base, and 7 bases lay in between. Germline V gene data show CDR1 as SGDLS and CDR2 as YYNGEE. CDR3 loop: CASGQSYNEQFF. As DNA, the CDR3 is TGTGCCAGTGGACAGTCCTACAATGAGCAGTTCTTC.

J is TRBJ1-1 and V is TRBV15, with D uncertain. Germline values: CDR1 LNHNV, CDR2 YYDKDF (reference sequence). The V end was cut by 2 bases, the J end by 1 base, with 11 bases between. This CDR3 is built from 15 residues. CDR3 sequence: CATSRPDGTNTEAFF. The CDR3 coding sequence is TGTGCCACCAGCAGACCCGACGGAACGAACACTGAAGCTTTCTTT.

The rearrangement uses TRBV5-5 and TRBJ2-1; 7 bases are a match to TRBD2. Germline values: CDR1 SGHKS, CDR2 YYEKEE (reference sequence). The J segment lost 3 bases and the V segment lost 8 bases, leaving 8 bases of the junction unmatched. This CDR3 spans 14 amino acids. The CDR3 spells CASDRGENYNEQFF. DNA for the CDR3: TGTGCCAGTGACCGGGGGGAGAACTACAATGAGCAGTTCTTC. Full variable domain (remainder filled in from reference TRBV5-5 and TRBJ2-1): DAGVTQSPTHLIKTRGQQVTLRCSPISGHKSVSWYQQVLGQGPQFIFQYYEKEERGRGNFPDRFSARQFPNYSSELNVNALLLGDSALYLCASDRGENYNEQFFGPGTRLTVL.

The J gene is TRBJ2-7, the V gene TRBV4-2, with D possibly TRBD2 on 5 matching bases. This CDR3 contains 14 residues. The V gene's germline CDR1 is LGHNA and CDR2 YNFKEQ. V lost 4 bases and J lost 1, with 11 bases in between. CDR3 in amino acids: CASSLWTGSYEQYF. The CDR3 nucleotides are TGTGCCAGCAGCCTATGGACGGGGTCCTACGAGCAGTACTTC.

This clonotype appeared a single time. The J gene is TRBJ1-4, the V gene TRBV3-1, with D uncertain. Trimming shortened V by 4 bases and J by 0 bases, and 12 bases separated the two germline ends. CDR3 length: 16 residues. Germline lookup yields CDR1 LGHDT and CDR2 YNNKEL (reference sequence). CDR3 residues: CASSLRRMATNEKLFF. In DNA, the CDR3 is TGTGCCAGCAGCCTGAGGAGAATGGCAACTAATGAAAAACTGTTTTTT.

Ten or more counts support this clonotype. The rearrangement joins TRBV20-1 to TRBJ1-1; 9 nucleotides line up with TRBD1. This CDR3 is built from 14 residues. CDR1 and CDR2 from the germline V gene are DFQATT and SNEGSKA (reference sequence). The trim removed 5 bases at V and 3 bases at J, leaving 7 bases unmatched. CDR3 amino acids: CSAVDRGVDTEAFF. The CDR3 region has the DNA TGCAGTGCTGTGGACAGGGGTGTCGACACTGAAGCTTTCTTT.

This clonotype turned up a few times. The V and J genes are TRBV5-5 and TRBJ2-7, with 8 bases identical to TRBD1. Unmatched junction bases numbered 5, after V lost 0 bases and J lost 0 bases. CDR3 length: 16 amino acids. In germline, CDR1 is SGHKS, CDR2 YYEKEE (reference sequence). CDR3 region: CASSLAVTGASYEQYV. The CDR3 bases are TGTGCCAGCAGCTTGGCCGTGACAGGGGCCTCCTACGAGCAGTACGTC.

The CDR3 spells CASSYGGTGYTF. CDR3 coding DNA: TGTGCCAGCAGTTATGGGGGCACAGGCTACACCTTC. The V gene is TRBV6-5, the J gene TRBJ1-2; TRBD1 might be the D (6 bases). Germline values: CDR1 MNHEY, CDR2 SVGAGI. The CDR3 runs 12 residues. V lost 3 bases and J 8 bases, leaving 10 bases between the germline ends.

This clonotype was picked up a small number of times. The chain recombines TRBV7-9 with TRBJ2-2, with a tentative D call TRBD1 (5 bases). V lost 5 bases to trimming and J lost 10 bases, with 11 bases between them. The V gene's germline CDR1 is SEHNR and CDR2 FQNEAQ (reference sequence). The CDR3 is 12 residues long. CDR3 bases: TGTGCCAGCAGCACGACAGATATGGAGCTGTTTTTT. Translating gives CASSTTDMELFF.